This T cell receptor (beta chain) stems from a study of blood T cell repertoires in COVID-19 (TCRdb year 2020). Describing the broader study: Samples covering the acute and convalescent phases of COVID-19 were provided by collaborators in the United States, Italy and Spain. The prospective study material was composed of cDNA or gDNA derived from T cells, B-cell-depleted T cells, or PBMCs. The dataset comprised deeply sampled blood TCRbeta repertoires from subjects exposed to, actively infected with, or recovered from COVID-19. A freely available public database, intended as a resource for researchers studying the immune response to SARS-CoV-2, is where the repertoires were released. Samples were obtained from the ongoing ImmuneRACE study (first 160 participants) and from over 1,000 subjects provided by 6 global collaborators. Nearly every sample came with metadata listing a de-identified subject ID, COVID-19 status, age in years and sex. Where available, HLA class I and class II types were taken from metadata supplied by the sample provider and were not determined by assay-based typing. The research as a whole found: The quantity of clinical and demographic metadata differed by source and by participant and was supplied without curation.

From its cysteine to its phenylalanine, the CDR3 spans 15 amino acids. The retained sequence is limited to the CDR3, 45 bases, with the frame set at the first base. As encoded in the germline V gene, CDR1 is MNHEY while CDR2 is SVGAGI. V sheds 2 bases and J sheds 2 bases, leaving 11 bases between their ends. Whole blood was collected in K2EDTA tubes by collaborating institutions according to the institutions' own protocols. For TCRbeta analysis, collaborator samples were shipped as frozen whole blood, as isolated PBMCs, or as DNA extracted from either sample type. TCRbeta CDR3 regions were amplified from genomic DNA by means of the immunoSEQ Assay, a bias-controlled multiplex PCR. The authors' pipeline ran thus. The number of nucleated cells in each sample was estimated from the amplification of reference gene primers within the assay. Sequence reads were collapsed and filtered to measure the absolute abundance of every unique TCRbeta CDR3 rearrangement. For each sample, productive Simpson clonality was calculated as the square root of Simpson's diversity index across productive rearrangements. As stored in TCRdb, this immuneACCESS dataset retains in-frame rearrangements with V and J assigned. A fraction of the clones does not appear; measured against another copy, unresolved V genes explain less than half of the discrepancy, and the remainder lacks a known reason. That table furnishes V, J and clone size, whereas the DNA furnished D and trimming. For this sample the table gives around 78,000 clones, of which approximately 88% were detected only once. Clones ranked in the top ten supply less than 45% of the sample.

This clone was seen repeatedly, ten times or more. Its binding antigen is unknown. There are no base qualities to consult, and no much larger clone falls within one base. The chain couples TRBV6-5 to TRBJ2-3; the D gene is perhaps TRBD2, from 6 matching bases. Material for sequencing was peripheral blood. The sequence was collected from a human donor in a cohort sampled during active COVID-19. The DNA sequence is given as TGTGCCAGCAGTTACGCGGGGAGCAACACAGATACGCAGTATTTT. This translates into CASSYAGSNTDTQYF.